This T cell receptor beta chain was captured by sequencing in a study of blood T cell repertoires in COVID-19. Study-wide background: The study drew acute and convalescent COVID-19 samples from the United States, Italy and Spain. T cells, B-cell-depleted T cells, or PBMCs supplied cDNA or gDNA.

This CDR3 contains 13 residues. Trimming cost V 6 bases and J 1 base, with 10 bases left between them. Under the authors' procedure: From reference gene primer amplification, estimates of nucleated cell counts were derived. Only in-frame clones appear in the TCRdb table, and some are missing; sequencing was by immunoSEQ multiplex PCR. For V, J and clone size, that table is used; D and trimming come from the DNA. This repertoire shows tens of thousands of clones, 80% to 95% found once; its top ten account for around 13%. Sequencing was done on a sample of peripheral blood. This sequence originates from a human donor in a cohort sampled during active COVID-19. This rearrangement joins TRBV12-3 or TRBV12-4 to TRBJ2-7; D gene unclear. CDR3 loop: CASRTLGSYEQYF. CDR3 coding DNA: TGTGCCAGCAGGACTCTCGGATCCTACGAGCAGTACTTC.